One sample yielded the 10 T cell receptor beta chains listed below, sequenced in a study of shared clonotypes between healthy human individuals. Naive-designated CD8 cells lacked CD45RO, were positively enriched for CCR7, and omitted terminally differentiated effector memory CD45RA+ cells. The table came from immunoSEQ multiplex PCR; TCRdb's copy has only in-frame clones and leaves some out. The table shows around 600,000 clones, with approximately 96% occurring only once. Sequencing was carried out using naive CD8+ T cells sorted from blood. The source of these receptors is a woman in her 30s in good health.

This clone showed up just a few times. The chain uses TRBV7-7 and TRBJ1-1; D is ambiguous. Germline assignment: CDR1 SSHAT and CDR2 FNYEAQ (reference sequence). V was clipped by 4 bases and J by 0 bases, with 6 bases between them. CDR3 length equals 13 residues. DNA for the CDR3: TGTGCCAGCAGCTCCTCACTGAACACTGAAGCTTTCTTT. This gives the protein CASSSSLNTEAFF.

The chain recombines TRBV18 with TRBJ1-1; the D gene is possibly TRBD1 (5 bases). The V gene lost 0 bases and the J gene lost 1 base, with 15 bases spanning the gap. The V gene's germline CDR1 is KGHSH and CDR2 LQKENI. This CDR3 is built from 17 residues. This CDR3 reads CASSPPRGVEENTEAFF. As DNA, the CDR3 is TGTGCCAGCTCACCACCGAGAGGGGTAGAGGAGAACACTGAAGCTTTCTTT.

In the case of this clone: Other DNA variants within this sample encode the same CDR3. V is TRBV19 and J is TRBJ2-7, with D perhaps assigned TRBD1 or TRBD2 (5 bases each). The germline V gene encodes CDR1 LNHDA and CDR2 SQIVND (reference sequence). V lost 5 bases and J lost 3, with 11 bases in between. This CDR3 spans 13 amino acids. Here the CDR3 DNA reads TGTGCCAGTAGTCCCGGGACGGGCTACGAGCAGTACTTC. Amino acid sequence: CASSPGTGYEQYF.

This sequence joins TRBV5-5 and TRBJ2-7; D is unresolved. Germline CDR1 SGHKS, CDR2 YYEKEE (reference sequence). Trimming removed 0 bases from V and 4 bases from J, with 23 bases in between. This CDR3 spans 18 amino acids. In DNA form, the CDR3 reads TGTGCCAGCAGCTTGGGGCCCGTGCAGACACGTTCTAGATACGAGCAGTACTTC. Amino acids: CASSLGPVQTRSRYEQYF.

The rearrangement links TRBV5-6 to TRBJ1-1, with no clear D. The CDR3 loop spans 13 amino acids. In germline, CDR1 is SGHDT, CDR2 YYEEEE. V was trimmed by 4 bases and J by 3 bases, leaving 10 bases between them. In DNA, the CDR3 is TGTGCCAGCAGCCCTGGGTCGGACACTGAAGCTTTCTTT. It is translated as CASSPGSDTEAFF.

The rearrangement joins TRBV6-1 to TRBJ2-7; a possible D gene is TRBD1 (5 bases). Germline assignment: CDR1 MNHNS and CDR2 SASEGT. V was cut by 1 base and J by 4 bases, with 11 bases left in between. The CDR3 is 14 residues long. The CDR3 spells CASSEDPRQYEQYF. In DNA form, the CDR3 reads TGTGCCAGCAGTGAAGATCCCCGACAGTACGAGCAGTACTTC.

The chain combines TRBV2 with TRBJ2-1; weak D call: TRBD2 (6 bases). V lost 10 bases and J 0 bases, leaving 16 bases between the germline ends. The CDR3 sequence is 15 residues long. Germline assignment: CDR1 SNHLY and CDR2 FYNNEI. The CDR3 sequence is CATQEGLSSYNEQFF. CDR3 bases: TGTGCCACCCAGGAGGGTTTGAGCTCCTACAATGAGCAGTTCTTC.

This clone has only one observation. The rearrangement uses TRBV2 and TRBJ1-6; 9 bases align to TRBD1. Germline assignment: CDR1 SNHLY and CDR2 FYNNEI. The CDR3 runs 14 residues. Trimming removed 6 bases from V and 10 bases from J; junction bases left unmatched: 7. The CDR3 DNA is TGTGCCAGCAGGGAGGGACAGGGCGAGTCACCCCTCCACTTT. It is translated as CASREGQGESPLHF.

This clone was seen a single time. The CDR3 DNA reads as TGTGCCAGCAGCTTAGCCGGAGGACCTGGATCTTCTTACGAGCAGTACTTC. As protein: CASSLAGGPGSSYEQYF. V usage is TRBV11-1 and J usage is TRBJ2-7, with D possibly being TRBD2 (5 bases). V dropped 0 bases and J dropped 4 bases, with 19 bases sitting between them. Germline V CDR1 and CDR2: SGHAT, FQDESV (reference sequence). This CDR3 is built from 17 residues.

The sample holds one count of this clone. The genes are TRBV6-5 and TRBJ1-1, with D uncertain. Germline-derived CDR1 and CDR2 are MNHEY and SVGAGI. The CDR3 length is 10 residues. Deletions cut 8 bases from V and 4 bases from J, with 5 bases between. DNA of the CDR3: TGTGCCAGCTTGGGCACTGAAGCTTTCTTT. Amino acids: CASLGTEAFF.